The entry below gives a single T cell receptor (beta chain) sequence along with its context. The antigen is undetermined. One end of the junction is discordant with germline, which a read error may explain. The data derive from a study of T-cell reconstitution after alpha-beta-depleted transplantation in children. Findings and caveats of the study: TCRbeta diversity was high at day 60 in some patients (a result of surviving recipient T cells and thymic progenitors). At one year after transplant, newly produced T cells mostly accounted for T-cell counts and diversity. After transplant, at about two months, alpha-beta T cells were reportedly derived from several hundred expanded graft clones.

For TCRbeta, the library was prepared with unique molecular identifiers. TCRdb reprocessed the PCR reads via MiXCR and lists one record per CDR3 protein. The sample yields 450,000 to 550,000 distinct CDR3 sequences, more than 9.5% seen once. CDR1 ENHRY and CDR2 SYGVKD come from the germline V gene. The CDR3 sequence is 14 residues long. This specimen was PBMCs, mostly from graft donor cells, taken 180 days after TCRalphabeta/CD19-depleted stem cell transplant. The gene calls are TRBV10-3 and TRBJ1-5, with no clear D. This receptor was obtained from a female patient aged 2-9 years who had a stem cell transplant for aplastic anemia, so the T cells may come from the graft donor. The CDR3 loop reads CAISDSNSNRPQHF. The CDR3 coding sequence is TGTGCCATCAGTGACAGCAATAGCAATCGGCCCCAGCATTTT.